This T cell receptor (beta chain) was recorded in a study of T cells after yellow fever vaccination. A word on this clonotype: Its antigen is not known.

The CDR3 loop spans 13 amino acids. Trimming pared 2 bases from V and 5 bases from J, leaving 12 bases between. Germline CDR1 reads SQVTM; CDR2 reads ANQGSEA. General study points: Subsequent booster samples again held most clones from primary vaccination (96% CD4, about 86% CD8).

TCRdb fed the 5' RACE reads into MiXCR, producing one record per CDR3 protein. The sample lists 300,000 or so distinct CDR3 sequences, around 8.6% seen once, with approximately 3.3% in the top ten. The sequence came from a man between 18 and 35 years old who received the YFV17D yellow fever vaccine. The sample consisted of CD4+ T cells sorted from PBMCs, taken 5 days after the yellow fever booster vaccination. The chain carries TRBV29-1 and TRBJ2-5; D perhaps matches TRBD1 (5 bases). DNA for the CDR3: TGCAGCGTTGAACAGGGCACCCAGGAGACCCAGTACTTC. Translating gives CSVEQGTQETQYF.